Listed below are T cell receptor beta chains from one sample, sequenced in a study of vaccination and CD4 T cells after COVID-19. These receptors are not linked to any known antigen. MiXCR, run by TCRdb on the PCR reads, gives a single entry per CDR3 protein. The repertoire holds 7,000 to 10,000 distinct CDR3 sequences, nearly 20% seen once, with approximately 22% in the top ten. The sample here was CD4+ T cells from blood, cultured in vitro, taken after SARS-CoV-2 vaccination. Source of these receptors: a human donor who had recovered from COVID-19. Both conserved end residues are part of each CDR3. D genes are given only for firm matches. Part of the rows lack a size; the others show once, few, many or a class for expanded clones.

cdr3_length j_call d_call v_call clone_size cdr3_nt cdr3_aa
17 TRBJ1-6 . TRBV2 once TGTGCCAGCAGTGTCGCCCAGGGTCCCTCCCTAAATTCACCCCTCCACTTT CASSVAQGPSLNSPLHF
15 TRBJ1-1 . TRBV7-9 many TGTGCCAGCAGCTTATTCTTCGGGCTGAACACTGAAGCTTTCTTT CASSLFFGLNTEAFF
14 TRBJ2-5 . TRBV20-1 few TGCAGTGCTAAGGGAGGGACAGACCAAGAGACCCAGTACTTC CSAKGGTDQETQYF
14 TRBJ2-1 TRBD2 TRBV20-1 few TGCAGTGCTAGTAATAGCGGGAGTGGAAATGAGCAGTTCTTC CSASNSGSGNEQFF
16 TRBJ2-7 TRBD1 TRBV5-4 few TGTGCCAGCAGCTCGGGAGGTGGGACAGGGGCTTACGAGCAGTACTTC CASSSGGGTGAYEQYF
14 TRBJ2-5 . TRBV6-5 medium-sized TGTGCCAGCAGTTACCGGGGCCGGACGGAGACCCAGTACTTC CASSYRGRTETQYF
15 TRBJ2-1 TRBD1 TRBV28 . TGTGCCACTCAGCCGGGGACAGAATTCTGGAATGAGCAGTTCTTC CATQPGTEFWNEQFF
13 TRBJ1-2 . TRBV6-2/TRBV6-3 . TGTGCCAGCAGTTACAGGACAGTATATGGCTACACCTTC CASSYRTVYGYTF
17 TRBJ2-3 . TRBV6-1 . TGTGCCAGCAGTGAAGCCCCCACTAGTCGGATCAAAGATACGCAGTATTTT CASSEAPTSRIKDTQYF
14 TRBJ2-3 . TRBV7-2 . TGTGCCAGCAGCTTAAGGCGGACTATCAATACGCAGTATTTT CASSLRRTINTQYF
14 TRBJ2-7 TRBD2 TRBV20-1 . TGCAGTGCTAGAGATGAGCGGGGGCCCCACGAGCAGTACTTC CSARDERGPHEQYF
14 TRBJ1-5 . TRBV7-2 many TGTGCCAGCAGCTTTCCCGGCAGGGGAAAGCCCCAGCATTTT CASSFPGRGKPQHF
15 TRBJ2-2 TRBD1 TRBV11-3 few TGTGCCAGCAGCTCATACAGGGGGCTCACCGGGGAGCTGTTTTTT CASSSYRGLTGELFF
15 TRBJ1-2 TRBD1 TRBV5-1 . TGCGCCAGCAGCCTACAGACAGGGGCGAACTATGGCTACACCTTC CASSLQTGANYGYTF
17 TRBJ1-1 . TRBV21-1 few TGTGCCAGCAGCAAAGTGCAGGGCCCACCGGAGGGGACTGAAGCTTTCTTT CASSKVQGPPEGTEAFF
16 TRBJ1-1 . TRBV5-4 . TGTGCCAGCAGCTTGGGGGTGGGGCCCCTGAACACTGAAGCTTTCTTT CASSLGVGPLNTEAFF
15 TRBJ1-6 . TRBV2 few TGTGCCGCTACCGGCCGGGGAAGTGGTAATTCACCCCTCCACTTT CAATGRGSGNSPLHF
14 TRBJ1-5 . TRBV19 medium-sized TGTGCCAGTAAAGGCAGAGATAGCAATCAGCCCCAGCATTTT CASKGRDSNQPQHF
13 TRBJ1-2 TRBD1 TRBV11-2 few TGTGCCAGCAGCAGAGATGACAGGGGGGGCTACACCTTC CASSRDDRGGYTF
13 TRBJ2-1 . TRBV12-3/TRBV12-4 . TGTGCCAGCAGCGTCTCAGGGTCGGCTGAGCAGTTCTTC CASSVSGSAEQFF
13 TRBJ2-1 TRBD2 TRBV20-1 medium-sized TGCAGTGGGGGGGCGGGAGGGTACAATGAGCAGTTCTTC CSGGAGGYNEQFF
13 TRBJ2-2 . TRBV7-8 few TGTGCCAGCAGCGCGCGGTACACCGGGGAGCTGTTTTTT CASSARYTGELFF
13 TRBJ2-2 . TRBV20-1 . TGCAGTGCTAGAGTTGAGGGGACCGGGGAGCTGTTTTTT CSARVEGTGELFF
13 TRBJ2-1 TRBD2 TRBV6-2/TRBV6-3 medium-sized TGTGCCAGCAGGGGCGGGAGGGCCGGTGAGCAGTTCTTC CASRGGRAGEQFF
12 TRBJ2-7 . TRBV28 few TGTGCCAGCAGTGAAAACAGGGACAAGCGGTACTTC CASSENRDKRYF
15 TRBJ2-1 . TRBV9 few TGTGCCAGCAGCGTAGCTACAGGGTTCTACCATGAGCAGTTCTTC CASSVATGFYHEQFF
15 TRBJ1-1 . TRBV7-9 few TGTGCCAGCAGTTTCATCAGGGCAGGAGCGGGTGAAGCTTTCTTT CASSFIRAGAGEAFF
15 TRBJ1-5 . TRBV10-3 few TGTGCCATCAGTGAGTCGTCCCAGGCGTGGCAGCCCCAGCATTTT CAISESSQAWQPQHF
15 TRBJ1-1 . TRBV7-9 many TGTGCCAGCAGCTCCCAACGTAACAGGGCCACTGAAGCTTTCTTT CASSSQRNRATEAFF
14 TRBJ2-2 . TRBV20-1 many TGCAGTGCTAGAGGACCGAGGAACACCGGGGAGCTGTTTTTT CSARGPRNTGELFF
14 TRBJ1-5 . TRBV5-1 . TGCGCCAGCAGCTTGGAAGGGGGCAATCAGCCCCAGCATTTT CASSLEGGNQPQHF
16 TRBJ2-3 TRBD2 TRBV20-1 medium-sized TGCAGTGCGGCCCGGACTAGCGGGAGGGCCGCAGATACGCAGTATTTT CSAARTSGRAADTQYF
14 TRBJ2-5 . TRBV7-9 medium-sized TGTGCCAGCAGCTTATGGACAGTCCAAGAGACCCAGTACTTC CASSLWTVQETQYF
15 TRBJ1-2 TRBD1 TRBV6-1 many TGTGCCAGCAGCCCTCCGCGACAGGGCGGTATTGGCTACACCTTC CASSPPRQGGIGYTF
12 TRBJ2-5 . TRBV19 few TGTGCCAGTAGCCGGGGGTTGGAGACCCAGTACTTC CASSRGLETQYF
18 TRBJ2-3 TRBD2 TRBV4-3 few TGCGCCAGCAGCCAACTTGGGACTAGCGGGAGAACCACAGATACGCAGTATTTT CASSQLGTSGRTTDTQYF
14 TRBJ2-1 . TRBV20-1 few TGCAGTGCCGAGGACTCTAAAAAATACAATGAGCAGTTCTTC CSAEDSKKYNEQFF
12 TRBJ2-7 TRBD2 TRBV20-1 many TGCACCGTAGGGACTAGCTCCTACGAGCAGTACTTC CTVGTSSYEQYF
13 TRBJ2-2 . TRBV6-5 . TGTGCCAGCAGTTTCCCGCTCACCGGGGAGCTGTTTTTT CASSFPLTGELFF
15 TRBJ2-3 . TRBV11-2 . TGTGCCAGCAGATACAACATGGCGGGTGATGATACGCAGTATTTT CASRYNMAGDDTQYF
14 TRBJ1-6 TRBD1 TRBV5-6 . TGTGCCAGCAGCTCGGGACAGGCATTGTCACCCCTCCACTTT CASSSGQALSPLHF
14 TRBJ1-2 TRBD1 TRBV10-3 few TGTGCCATCAGTGGGATGGGAGGGGGCGATGGCTACACCTTC CAISGMGGGDGYTF
16 TRBJ2-5 . TRBV6-2/TRBV6-3 few TGTGCCAGCAGGTCGGCCGGACTCGCCGACCAAGAGACCCAGTACTTC CASRSAGLADQETQYF
14 TRBJ1-5 TRBD1 TRBV2 . TGTGCCAGCAGTCGGACAGGAGGAGTTCAGCCCCAGCATTTT CASSRTGGVQPQHF
15 TRBJ1-2 . TRBV10-3 few TGTGCCATCAGAGTGGGACGAGGACACGACTATGGCTACACCTTC CAIRVGRGHDYGYTF
15 TRBJ1-6 . TRBV6-5 medium-sized TGTGCCAGCAGTTACTCGGGGGAGGGTAATTCACCCCTCCACTTT CASSYSGEGNSPLHF
14 TRBJ2-3 . TRBV10-2 . TGCGCCAGCAGTCCTTCGACTAGATGGGATACGCAGTATTTT CASSPSTRWDTQYF
12 TRBJ2-5 . TRBV18 . TGTGCCAGCTCACCACCGGCAGAGACCCAGTACTTC CASSPPAETQYF
14 TRBJ2-7 . TRBV6-1 many TGTGCCAGCAGAAGGGACAACTCCCTTTACGAGCAGTACTTC CASRRDNSLYEQYF
13 TRBJ2-7 . TRBV5-4 . TGTGCCAGCAGCGGCGGACAGTCCTACGAGCAGTACTTC CASSGGQSYEQYF
14 TRBJ2-1 TRBD1 TRBV20-1 . TGCAGTGCTAGAGATCCGAAACAGGGGAATGAGCAGTTCTTC CSARDPKQGNEQFF
15 TRBJ2-1 . TRBV7-9 few TGTGCCAGCAGCCCCGGGACAACCTCCTACAATGAGCAGTTCTTC CASSPGTTSYNEQFF
10 TRBJ2-7 . TRBV5-8 few TGTGCCAGCAGTGTTGGTGAGCAGTACTTC CASSVGEQYF
15 TRBJ2-7 TRBD2 TRBV11-2 . TGTGCCAGCAGCTCTAGCGGGGGATTCTCCTACGAGCAGTACTTC CASSSSGGFSYEQYF
15 TRBJ1-6 . TRBV6-1 . TGTGCCAGCAGTGAAAACGGGTTCGGGAAATCACCCCTCCACTTT CASSENGFGKSPLHF
12 TRBJ1-2 . TRBV2 few TGTGCCAGCAATCGGGCCGGTGGAGGCTACACCTTC CASNRAGGGYTF
15 TRBJ2-7 . TRBV7-2 . TGTGCCAGCAGCGACCAGAACAGGGTCGCCTACGAGCAGTACTTC CASSDQNRVAYEQYF
15 TRBJ2-7 TRBD1 TRBV12-3/TRBV12-4 . TGTGCCAGCAGTTTAAGGCAGGGGGTCCACTACGAGCAGTACTTC CASSLRQGVHYEQYF
13 TRBJ1-2 . TRBV2 few TGTGCCAGCAGACCGGGGCCTTTATATGGCTACACCTTC CASRPGPLYGYTF
14 TRBJ1-2 . TRBV4-1 few TGCGCCAGCAGCCCACTGGGCGAGATCTATGGCTACACCTTC CASSPLGEIYGYTF